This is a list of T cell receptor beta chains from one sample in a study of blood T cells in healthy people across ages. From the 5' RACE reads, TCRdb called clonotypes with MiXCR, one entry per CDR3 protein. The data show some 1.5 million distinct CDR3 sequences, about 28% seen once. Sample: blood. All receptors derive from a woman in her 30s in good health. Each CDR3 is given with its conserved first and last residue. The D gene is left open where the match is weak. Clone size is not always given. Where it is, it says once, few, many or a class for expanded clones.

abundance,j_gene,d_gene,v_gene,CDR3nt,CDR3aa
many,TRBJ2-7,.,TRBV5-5,TGTGCCAGCAGCTTGGCCCAGGGGTCCCACCTTGAGCAGTACTTC,CASSLAQGSHLEQYF
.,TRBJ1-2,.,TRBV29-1,TGCAGCGTTGAGGGGATCGGCCGAGGCACCTTC,CSVEGIGRGTF
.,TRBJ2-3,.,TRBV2,TGTGCCAGCAGTGCGGTGGGCAGGGACACAGATACGCAGTATTTT,CASSAVGRDTDTQYF
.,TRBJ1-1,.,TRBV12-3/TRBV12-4,TGTGCCAGCAGCTTATACAGGACTGAAGCTTTCTTT,CASSLYRTEAFF
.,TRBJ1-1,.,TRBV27,TGTGCCAGCAGTTTATCTGGCACCTGCACTGAAGCTTTCTTT,CASSLSGTCTEAFF
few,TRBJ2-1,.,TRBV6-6,TGTGCCACCTCGCCTCGGAGACGCTCCTACAATGAGCAGTTCTTC,CATSPRRRSYNEQFF
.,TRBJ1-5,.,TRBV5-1,TGCGCCAGCAGCTGGGGCGGACAGACGAGCCGACAGCCCCAGCATTTT,CASSWGGQTSRQPQHF
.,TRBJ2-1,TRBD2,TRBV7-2,TGTGCCAGCAGCTTAGTATACGGCGGGGGACGAGACGAGCAGTTCTTC,CASSLVYGGGRDEQFF
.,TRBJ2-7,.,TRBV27,TGTGCCAGCAGTTTATATTACGGTGGAGAATACGAGCAGTACTTC,CASSLYYGGEYEQYF
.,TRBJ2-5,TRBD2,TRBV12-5,TGTGCTAGTGCAGGGACTAGCGGGACGACTCGGCAGTACTTC,CASAGTSGTTRQYF
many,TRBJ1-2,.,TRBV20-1,TGCAGTGCTAGAGATTTAGGACAGCGTAACTATGGCTACACCTTC,CSARDLGQRNYGYTF
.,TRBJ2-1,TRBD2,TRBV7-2,TGTGCCAGCAGCGATCCGCCTAGCGGAGACAATGAGCAGTTCTTC,CASSDPPSGDNEQFF
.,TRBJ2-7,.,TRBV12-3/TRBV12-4,TGTGCCTGCAGTCCCCAGGGGGGACTTTCCTACGAGCAGTACTTC,CACSPQGGLSYEQYF
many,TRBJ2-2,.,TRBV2,TGTGCCAGCAGTGAGGGGACCGGGGAGCTGTTTTTT,CASSEGTGELFF
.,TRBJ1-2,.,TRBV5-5,TGTGCCAGCAGCGCTGACATCGGTGGCTACACCTTC,CASSADIGGYTF
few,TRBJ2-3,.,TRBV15,TGTGCCGCCAGCAGAGAAGGGGGGTCACTCGCAGATACGCAGTATTTT,CAASREGGSLADTQYF
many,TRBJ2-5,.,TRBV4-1,TGCGCCAGCAGCCAAGACACGACCCGGGAGACCCAGTACTTC,CASSQDTTRETQYF
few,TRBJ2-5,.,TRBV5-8,TGTGCCAGCAGCATGGACTGGCGAGAGACCCAGTACTTC,CASSMDWRETQYF
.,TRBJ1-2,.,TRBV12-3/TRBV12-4,TGTGCCAGCAGTCCCCTAACTGGGGGTGGCTACACCTTC,CASSPLTGGGYTF
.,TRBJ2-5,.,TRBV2,TGTGCCAGCAGTGGGTACGGGGTCGGTCAAGAGACCCAGTACTTC,CASSGYGVGQETQYF
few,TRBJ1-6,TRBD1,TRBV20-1,TGCAGTGCTAGAGATCACCGGGACAGGGAAAATTCACCCCTCCACTTT,CSARDHRDRENSPLHF
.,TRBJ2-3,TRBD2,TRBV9,TGTGCCAGCAGCGGAAGCGGGGTAGGAGACAATGCGCAGTATTTT,CASSGSGVGDNAQYF